This T cell receptor beta chain was observed in a study of blood T cell repertoires in COVID-19. Libraries were prepared by immunoSEQ multiplex PCR; TCRdb keeps only in-frame clonotypes and omits some of them. The sample lists roughly 40,000 clones; roughly 84% were seen once. This clone came up many times. V shed 7 bases and J shed 2 bases, with 18 bases lying between them. Germline V gene lookup returns CDR1 SQVTM and CDR2 ANQGSEA. CDR3 size: 14 residues. This receptor was identified in a man aged 70 or older with acute or convalescent COVID-19. The sequencing sample was made of peripheral blood. V is TRBV29-1 and J is TRBJ2-7, with a possible D match to TRBD1 (6 bases). CDR3 loop: CSAPSQGAPYEQYF. The CDR3 nucleotides read TGCAGCGCCCCCTCACAGGGAGCACCCTACGAGCAGTACTTC.